This T cell receptor beta chain was retrieved from a study of shared clonotypes between healthy human individuals. Study outcomes and limitations: It was expected that sequencing depth would affect clonotype sharing among donors.

Method: immunoSEQ multiplex PCR; TCRdb's copy keeps in-frame clones and lacks some. The top ten clones hold approximately 24% of a sample with about 680,000 clones, under 95% of them seen once. CDR3 size: 12 residues. Germline CDR1 reads SGHTA; CDR2 reads FQGTGA. Trimming left V 5 bases short and J 5 bases short, with 6 bases between. Positive CCR7 selection of CD45RO-negative cells yielded the naive CD8 cells, and terminally differentiated effector memory CD45RA+ cells were excluded. Worth noting for this clone: The antigen is unknown.

This chain links TRBV7-3 with TRBJ2-2, with D unresolved. The material sequenced was naive CD8+ T cells sorted from blood. This clonotype originated in a man in his thirties or forties in good health. The CDR3 loop reads CASSLRTGELFF. The DNA of the CDR3 is TGTGCCAGCAGCCTACGAACCGGGGAGCTGTTTTTT.